The clone carrying this TCR beta chain has ten or more counts. Antigen specificity is unknown. The junction differs from germline at one of its ends, possibly a read error. These data originate in a study of CD8+CD57+ T cells in acquired aplastic anemia. Study background: The average for DNA from sorted CD4+ and CD8+ cells was 2.5 to 4 ug. CD4+ cells from healthy donors averaged approximately 11 million reads.

Overall study results and limits: The study identified about 30 CD8+ CDR3 sequences shared by patients and controls.

TCR beta VDJ and CDR3 profiling used genomic DNA as template. TCRdb ran MiXCR on the reads and lists one entry per CDR3 protein. The table records just over 400,000 distinct CDR3 sequences, about two thirds of them present only once. Per the germline V gene, CDR1 is MGHRA and CDR2 is YSYEKL. This CDR3 is 14 amino acids long. This sequence originates from a human donor in good health, serving as a control. The chain couples TRBV4-1 to TRBJ1-1; D unresolved. Sequencing was done on a sample of sorted CD4+, CD8+, or CD8+CD57+ T cells (not recorded which) from PBMCs. CDR3 loop: CASTQVRLNTEAFF. CDR3 DNA: TGCGCCAGCACCCAAGTGCGTTTAAACACTGAAGCTTTCTTT.